The sequence of this T cell receptor (beta chain) was determined in a study of CD8+CD57+ T cells in acquired aplastic anemia. Sequencing involved patients with CD8+CD57+ cell expansion previously shown by flow cytometry. Genomic DNA acted as the template from which TCR beta VDJ combination and CDR3 sequence profiling were carried out. From the reads, TCRdb called clonotypes with MiXCR, one entry per CDR3 protein. The sample lists approximately 150,000 distinct CDR3 sequences, 71% occurring once. Germline V gene data show CDR1 as KGHDR and CDR2 as SFDVKD. J gave up 2 bases and V 9 bases, and 6 bases lay outside the gene matches. The CDR3 has 14 amino acids.

This clonotype originated in a human donor with aplastic anemia. The V gene is TRBV24-1, the J gene TRBJ2-7; 10 nucleotides agree with TRBD1. Sequences were obtained from sorted CD4+, CD8+, or CD8+CD57+ T cells (not recorded which) from PBMCs. The CDR3 nucleotides are TGTGCCACCGAGGGAGGGACAGGGGCCTACGAGCAGTACTTC. This translates into CATEGGTGAYEQYF.